One sample yielded the 21 T cell receptor beta chains listed below, sequenced in a study of a mutant IDH1 vaccine in newly diagnosed glioma. No antigen is known for these receptors. Only in-frame clones appear in the TCRdb table, and some are missing; sequencing was by immunoSEQ multiplex PCR. This table holds tens of thousands of clones, about 88% found once. This sample's time point: week 11, during vaccination. Each vaccine dose was 300 ug of mutant IDH1 20-mer peptide, with topical imiquimod. The sample here was PBMCs, taken from a glioma patient whose treatment included an IDH1 peptide vaccine. These receptors were collected from a woman between 50 and 59 years old with glioma.

V gene TRBV6-1 combines with J gene TRBJ1-3; D gene unclear. Trimming took off 0 bases at V and 0 bases at J, with 9 bases between the two ends. The length of the CDR3 is 16 residues. Per germline, CDR1 MNHNS and CDR2 SASEGT. The CDR3 spells CASSEAVLSSGNTIYF. The CDR3 nucleotides read TGTGCCAGCAGTGAAGCAGTCTTGAGCTCTGGAAACACCATATATTTT.

V gene TRBV5-4 combines with J gene TRBJ2-7; D remains ambiguous. This CDR3 is 11 amino acids long. CDR1 and CDR2 from the germline V gene are SGHNT and YYREEE (reference sequence). Trimming removed 1 base from V and 6 bases from J, with 5 bases in between. The chain's CDR3 is CASSLSGEQYF. The CDR3, as DNA: TGTGCCAGCAGCTTGAGTGGCGAGCAGTACTTC. Full variable domain (missing parts from reference TRBV5-4 and TRBJ2-7): ETGVTQSPTHLIKTRGQQVTLRCSSQSGHNTVSWYQQALGQGPQFIFQYYREEENGRGNFPPRFSGLQFPNYSSELNVNALELDDSALYLCASSLSGEQYFGPGTRLTVT.

The rearrangement uses TRBV7-2 and TRBJ2-2; TRBD2 matches at 9 bases. V gave up 4 bases and J gave up 4 bases; unmatched junction bases: 10. The CDR3 is 17 amino acids. Per germline, CDR1 SGHTA and CDR2 FQGNSA. CDR3 coding DNA: TGTGCCAGCAGCTCAAAGAGCGGGGGGCGAAGCACCGGGGAGCTGTTTTTT. Translated: CASSSKSGGRSTGELFF.

V gene TRBV4-3 combines with J gene TRBJ1-6; no clear D gene. Deletions cut 2 bases from V and 8 bases from J, with 16 bases between. Germline-derived CDR1 and CDR2 are LGHNA and YSLEER. The length of the CDR3 is 16 residues. The CDR3 sequence is CASSQSLFADYSPLHF. DNA of the CDR3: TGCGCCAGCAGCCAAAGTTTGTTCGCCGATTATTCACCCCTCCACTTT.

The chain carries TRBV5-6 and TRBJ2-7, with D unresolved. The CDR3 sequence is 12 residues long. Trimming pared 4 bases from V and 9 bases from J, leaving 14 bases between. CDR1 SGHDT and CDR2 YYEEEE come from the germline V gene. CDR3 residues: CASSPGRVGQYF. The CDR3 DNA is TGTGCCAGCAGCCCCGGACGGGTTGGGCAGTACTTC.

This rearrangement joins TRBV7-8 to TRBJ1-6, with TRBD1 matching 8 bases. The CDR3 totals 15 residues. Germline loops: CDR1 SGHVS, CDR2 FQNEAQ. V lost 1 base and J lost 7; bases outside the gene matches: 3. DNA for the CDR3: TGTGCCAGCAGCTTAGTTAGACAGGGGAATTCACCCCTCCACTTT. Translated, it gives CASSLVRQGNSPLHF.

The gene calls are TRBV19 and TRBJ1-2; D may be TRBD1 (6 bases). From germline, CDR1 is LNHDA and CDR2 SQIVND (reference sequence). This CDR3 has 13 residues. Between the trimmed V and J ends, which lost 10 bases and 6 bases, there was a span of 18 bases. As DNA, the CDR3 is TGTGCCACCGGAATTCGACAGGCCGATGGCTACACCTTC. Protein product: CATGIRQADGYTF.

DNA for the CDR3: TGTGCCAGCAGACGCGGGACAGCGTGGTACGAGCAGTACTTC. Encoded protein: CASRRGTAWYEQYF. The V gene is TRBV6-5, the J gene TRBJ2-5; possible D gene TRBD1, 7 bases. The tail of the sequence fits TRBJ2-7 better, so the J call may be wrong. Germline V gene lookup returns CDR1 MNHEY and CDR2 SVGAGI. The CDR3 has 14 amino acids.

This clone was detected only a few times. The chain recombines TRBV2 with TRBJ1-2; D may be TRBD1 (5 bases). Germline V lookup: CDR1 SNHLY, CDR2 FYNNEI. The CDR3 has 11 amino acids. The chain's CDR3 is CAVGVSYGYTF. CDR3 nucleotide sequence: TGTGCGGTGGGGGTGAGCTATGGCTACACCTTC. Complete variable domain (other parts from reference TRBV2 and TRBJ1-2): EPEVTQTPSHQVTQMGQEVILRCVPISNHLYFYWYRQILGQKVEFLVSFYNNEISEKSEIFDDQFSVERPDGSNFTLKIRSTKLEDSAMYFCAVGVSYGYTFGSGTRLTVV.

The V and J genes are TRBV6-5 and TRBJ1-2; 8 nucleotides agree with TRBD1. The CDR3 covers 15 residues. J gave up 8 bases and V 5 bases, and 13 bases lay outside the gene matches. Germline V gene data show CDR1 as MNHEY and CDR2 as SVGAGI. CDR3 loop: CASSPTLQGAKGYTF. The CDR3 bases are TGTGCCAGCAGTCCTACGCTGCAGGGGGCGAAAGGCTACACCTTC.

The chain combines TRBV2 with TRBJ2-5; unclear D gene. Trimming shortened V by 2 bases and J by 0 bases, and 7 bases separated the two germline ends. Germline V gene data show CDR1 as SNHLY and CDR2 as FYNNEI. The length of the CDR3 is 14 residues. CDR3 nucleotides: TGTGCCAGCAGTGAATACACCAACCAAGAGACCCAGTACTTC. It encodes CASSEYTNQETQYF. The full variable domain, with the rest looked up from reference TRBV2 and TRBJ2-5, is EPEVTQTPSHQVTQMGQEVILRCVPISNHLYFYWYRQILGQKVEFLVSFYNNEISEKSEIFDDQFSVERPDGSNFTLKIRSTKLEDSAMYFCASSEYTNQETQYFGPGTRLLVL.

The table lists this clone with a few counts. The chain recombines TRBV27 with TRBJ1-1; D is possibly TRBD1 (5 bases). The CDR3 loop spans 13 amino acids. Germline V gene sequence: CDR1 MNHEY, CDR2 SMNVEV (reference sequence). Trimming left V 3 bases short and J 7 bases short, with 12 bases between. The CDR3 nucleotides are TGTGCCAGCAGTTTTAGGGGCGTTGGTGAAGCTTTCTTT. Translated: CASSFRGVGEAFF.

Only a few counts were recorded for this clone. The CDR3: CASSVEGVSPLHF. Here the CDR3 DNA reads TGTGCCAGCAGCGTAGAAGGGGTTTCACCCCTCCACTTT. The chain links TRBV9 to TRBJ1-6; tentative D call: TRBD1 (5 bases). The germline gives CDR1 SGDLS, CDR2 YYNGEE. There are 13 residues in the CDR3. V was trimmed by 0 bases and J by 9 bases, leaving 7 bases between them.

The genes are TRBV21-1 and TRBJ2-7. TRBV21-1 counts as a pseudogene. CDR3 length: 14 amino acids. For the CDR3, the DNA is TGTGCCAGCAGCTCCCGCAGGCTAGATTGGGAGCAGTACTTC. It specifies CASSSRRLDWEQYF.

This sequence joins TRBV5-3 and TRBJ2-3; 9 bases are a match to TRBD2. TRBV5-3 is labeled an ORF, and its function is uncertain. V was pared by 1 base and J by 0 bases, with 18 bases of the junction left unmatched. This CDR3 contains 21 residues. The CDR3 bases are TGTGCCAGAAGCTTGAAACAGGGGATCGCTAGCGGGGCTAGAAGCACAGATACGCAGTATTTT. As protein: CARSLKQGIASGARSTDTQYF.

This chain connects TRBV6-6 to TRBJ2-5; D is unclear. The CDR3 loop spans 16 amino acids. Trimming cost V 4 bases and J 6 bases, with 21 bases left between them. Germline assignment: CDR1 MNHNY and CDR2 SVGAGI (reference sequence). The CDR3 sequence is CASSSSNSGLLKTQYF. CDR3 coding DNA: TGTGCCAGCAGTTCGTCGAACTCGGGCCTTCTGAAGACCCAGTACTTC.

The chain uses TRBV10-3 and TRBJ2-7; TRBD1 matches at 9 bases. V was pared by 6 bases and J by 3 bases, with 6 bases of the junction left unmatched. The CDR3 runs to 14 residues. The germline CDR1 and CDR2 sequences are ENHRY and SYGVKD. The DNA of the CDR3 is TGTGCCATCAGGGGACAGGGAAATTTCTACGAGCAGTACTTC. Its translation: CAIRGQGNFYEQYF.

This clone is medium-sized by share. The V gene is TRBV27, the J gene TRBJ2-5; 7 bases line up with TRBD1. The germline V gene encodes CDR1 MNHEY and CDR2 SMNVEV (reference sequence). With V trimmed by 8 bases and J by 2 bases, 2 bases remained unmatched. The CDR3 is 12 residues long. The DNA of the CDR3 is TGTGCCAGCCAGGACAGGCAAGAGACCCAGTACTTC. This encodes CASQDRQETQYF.

The chain combines TRBV5-4 with TRBJ1-2, with D possibly matching TRBD1 (6 bases). Trimming removed 8 bases at V and 5 bases at J, with 16 bases between. CDR1 SGHNT and CDR2 YYREEE come from the germline V gene (reference sequence). The CDR3 runs 13 residues. The CDR3 loop reads CASNRDTTYGYTF. CDR3 DNA: TGTGCCAGTAACCGGGACACAACTTATGGCTACACCTTC.

This chain joins TRBV15 and TRBJ1-1; D might be TRBD1 (5 bases). The germline gives CDR1 LNHNV, CDR2 YYDKDF (reference sequence). Between the trimmed V and J ends, which lost 0 bases and 2 bases, there was a span of 13 bases. CDR3 length equals 16 residues. This chain's CDR3 is CATSRDKRRTNTEAFF. CDR3 in DNA: TGTGCCACCAGCAGAGATAAACGACGGACAAACACTGAAGCTTTCTTT.

The chain employs TRBV19 and TRBJ2-5; D tentatively fits TRBD1 or TRBD2 (7 bases each). This CDR3 contains 16 residues. Germline V lookup: CDR1 LNHDA, CDR2 SQIVND (reference sequence). The V end lost 2 bases, the J end lost 1 base, and 14 bases lay between the germline ends. The CDR3 protein is CASSIRQGGIQETQYF. CDR3 in DNA: TGTGCCAGTAGTATACGGCAGGGGGGGATCCAAGAGACCCAGTACTTC.